One TCR beta chain is described in this entry. This record comes from a study of blood T cell repertoires in COVID-19. About the study: The study drew acute and convalescent COVID-19 samples from the United States, Italy and Spain.

Sequencing used immunoSEQ multiplex PCR; TCRdb keeps in-frame clones, though not all of them. The sample yields some 50,000 clones, roughly 82% seen once. The germline gives CDR1 SGHTA, CDR2 FQGNSA. The V and J ends lost 4 bases and 4 bases respectively, with 16 bases between them. The CDR3 has 15 residues. The receptor was derived from a human donor in a cohort sampled during active COVID-19. J is TRBJ1-2 and V is TRBV7-2; D may be TRBD1 (6 bases). The sample comprised peripheral blood. DNA for the CDR3: TGTGCCAGCAGCTATGGCGGGGGGCTAGCCTATGGCTACACCTTC. As protein: CASSYGGGLAYGYTF.